One sample yielded the 19 T cell receptor beta chains listed below, sequenced in a study of regulatory T cells in long-lasting Graves disease. In building TCR beta libraries, iRepertoire HTBI primers were used together with Arm-PCR of CDR3 regions. TCRdb reprocessed the multiplex PCR reads with MiXCR, giving one entry per CDR3 protein. Among hundreds of thousands of distinct CDR3 sequences listed, about 15% were seen once. The time point: newly diagnosed GD, antithyroid drugs for less than 3 months. PBMC-derived RNA was used for the TCR library. The sample was also reused in another study, on T cells in Graves' hyperthyroidism and ophthalmopathy.

The source material was peripheral blood mononuclear cells (PBMCs), sampled at new diagnosis, from a patient treated with antithyroid drugs. These receptors all stem from a woman in her 30s with Graves disease.

This clonotype was picked up many times. The CDR3 DNA is TGTGCCAGCAGAACCGTCCTCTTGGGGGGGGGAAGTTCACCCCTCCACTTT. As protein: CASRTVLLGGGSSPLHF. This chain joins TRBV6-1 and TRBJ1-6; maybe TRBD1 (5 bases). Germline CDR1 reads MNHNS; CDR2 reads SASEGT. The CDR3 totals 17 residues. With 6 bases removed from V and 9 bases from J, the gap between germline ends came to 24 bases.

In the case of this clonotype: One end of the junction varies from germline; a read error may be responsible. The V gene is TRBV24-1, the J gene TRBJ2-1; D is unresolved. The CDR3 is 14 residues long. Germline V CDR1 and CDR2: KGHDR, SFDVKD. This CDR3 is CATSDFRTGSGQLF. DNA for the CDR3: TGTGCCACCAGTGATTTCCGGACCGGGTCTGGGCAGCTCTTC.

V gene TRBV7-9 combines with J gene TRBJ2-1; TRBD1 or TRBD2 may be the D gene (6 bases each). The CDR3 spans 15 residues. CDR1 and CDR2 (germline): SEHNR, FQNEAQ (reference sequence). V lost 5 bases, J lost 7 bases, and 18 bases lay in between. The CDR3, as DNA: TGTGCCAGCAGCCTGAGGGGGGCGGCAGGGAATGAGCAGTTCTTC. Its protein is CASSLRGAAGNEQFF.

In this sample, this clonotype turned up many times. The chain recombines TRBV12-3 or TRBV12-4 with TRBJ1-4; D gene unclear. V was shortened by 3 bases and J by 2 bases, with 7 bases between the two germline ends. The CDR3 loop spans 14 amino acids. The CDR3 here is CASSLVTTNEKLFF. CDR3 DNA sequence: TGTGCCAGCAGTTTGGTCACCACTAATGAAAAACTGTTTTTT.

The chain has TRBV12-3 or TRBV12-4 and TRBJ2-7; D remains ambiguous. V was pared by 6 bases and J by 2 bases, with 17 bases between. The CDR3 is 15 amino acids. This chain's CDR3 is CASSKRNEAAYEQYF. Written as DNA, the CDR3 is TGTGCCAGCAGCAAACGCAATGAGGCCGCCTACGAGCAGTACTTC.

This clonotype showed up many times. The chain carries TRBV25-1 and TRBJ1-1, with D possibly matching TRBD1 (6 bases). The CDR3 has 12 residues. The V end lost 8 bases, the J end lost 1 base, and 8 bases lay between the germline ends. Germline lookup yields CDR1 MGHDK and CDR2 SYGVNS. The CDR3 nucleotides read TGTGCCAGCGCGGACAGGAACACTGAAGCTTTCTTT. Protein sequence: CASADRNTEAFF.

This clonotype has only a few counts. This rearrangement joins TRBV2 to TRBJ1-5; TRBD1 agrees at 9 bases. The CDR3 runs to 15 residues. V lost 6 bases, J lost 1 base, and 4 bases stayed unmatched. Germline CDR1 SNHLY, CDR2 FYNNEI. The CDR3 region is CASRGDRVSNQPQHF. CDR3 in DNA: TGTGCCAGCAGGGGGGACAGGGTGAGCAATCAGCCCCAGCATTTT.

Notes on this clonotype: The final CDR3 position lacks the conserved phenylalanine or tryptophan, pointing to a likely read error. V and J are TRBV6-1 and TRBJ2-3; D might be TRBD2 (5 bases). The V and J ends lost 2 bases and 0 bases respectively, with 9 bases between them. The CDR3 has 15 amino acids. In germline, CDR1 is MNHNS, CDR2 SASEGT. The CDR3 nucleotides are TGTGCCAGCAGTGAACCAGCGGAGAGCACAGATACGCAGTATTTG. Residues: CASSEPAESTDTQYL.

This sequence joins TRBV28 and TRBJ1-3; no clear D. The V gene's germline CDR1 is MDHEN and CDR2 SYDVKM. Trimming shortened V by 8 bases and J by 3 bases, and 14 bases separated the two germline ends. The CDR3 is 14 residues long. The CDR3 bases are TGTGCCAGCGGACGGTGGGAGGGTGGAAACACCATATATTTT. Its protein product is CASGRWEGGNTIYF.

As concerns this clonotype: A much larger clone differs from this one at a single base, so this may be a read error. This chain joins TRBV11-1 and TRBJ1-1; unclear D gene. Germline CDR1 is SGHAT and CDR2 is FQDESV (reference sequence). The CDR3 is 13 residues long. CDR3 in amino acids: CASNLAQFTEAFF. The CDR3 coding sequence is TGTGCCAGCAACTTAGCGCAATTCACTGAAGCTTTCTTT.

The sample holds a few counts of this clonotype. V is TRBV6-2 or TRBV6-3 and J is TRBJ2-1; D remains unclear. CDR1 and CDR2 from the germline V gene are MNHEY and SVGEGT. CDR3 length equals 17 residues. The V and J ends lost 5 bases and 4 bases respectively, with 21 bases between them. This CDR3 reads CASSEDRPPNMYNEQFF. CDR3 nucleotides: TGTGCCAGCAGTGAAGATAGGCCACCTAATATGTACAATGAGCAGTTCTTC.

V and J are TRBV19 and TRBJ1-1; a weak D match, TRBD1 (6 bases). The germline CDR1 and CDR2 sequences are LNHDA and SQIVND (reference sequence). The CDR3 has 14 amino acids. V lost 3 bases to trimming and J lost 5 bases, with 13 bases between them. The CDR3 here is CASSMRGSGTEAFF. The CDR3, as DNA: TGTGCCAGTAGTATGAGGGGGTCGGGAACTGAAGCTTTCTTT. Based on the CDR3 plus reference TRBV19 and TRBJ1-1, the full variable domain is DGGITQSPKYLFRKEGQNVTLSCEQNLNHDAMYWYRQDPGQGLRLIYYSQIVNDFQKGDIAEGYSVSREKKESFPLTVTSAQKNPTAFYLCASSMRGSGTEAFFGQGTRLTVV.

This clonotype has a count of ten or more. The genes are TRBV3-1 and TRBJ1-2; TRBD1 matches at 10 bases. V shed 4 bases, J shed 7 bases, and the junction held 0 bases outside the gene matches. CDR3 length: 12 amino acids. The germline gives CDR1 LGHDT, CDR2 YNNKEL (reference sequence). The CDR3: CASSRQGAGYTF. The CDR3 nucleotides read TGTGCCAGCAGCCGACAGGGGGCTGGCTACACCTTC. Full variable domain (outside the CDR3, taken from reference TRBV3-1 and TRBJ1-2): DTAVSQTPKYLVTQMGNDKSIKCEQNLGHDTMYWYKQDSKKFLKIMFSYNNKELIINETVPNRFSPKSPDKAHLNLHINSLELGDSAVYFCASSRQGAGYTFGSGTRLTVV.

This chain links TRBV4-2 with TRBJ2-3; 10 nucleotides align to TRBD2. With 0 bases clipped from V and 11 bases from J, the junction kept 17 bases outside the gene matches. The length of the CDR3 is 18 residues. CDR1 and CDR2 (germline): LGHNA, YNFKEQ. The CDR3, as DNA: TGTGCCAGCAGCCAAGATAGGTTGCTAGCGGGAGATCGTTCTGTGCAGTATTTT. This codes for CASSQDRLLAGDRSVQYF.

There are many counts of this clonotype. This rearrangement joins TRBV2 to TRBJ1-5, with 8 nucleotides matching TRBD1. The CDR3 is 15 amino acids. Germline CDR1 and CDR2: SNHLY and FYNNEI. Trimming took 6 bases from V and 4 from J; bases not matched to a gene: 8. CDR3 DNA sequence: TGTGCCAGCAGAAGGTGGACAGGGCCAAATCAGCCCCAGCATTTT. Translated: CASRRWTGPNQPQHF.

This chain connects TRBV28 to TRBJ2-7, with 10 bases identical to TRBD2. CDR3 length: 13 amino acids. Germline CDR1 reads MDHEN; CDR2 reads SYDVKM. J was trimmed by 3 bases and V by 8 bases; bases with no gene match: 4. CDR3 sequence: CASGTSVIYEQYF. The CDR3 bases are TGTGCCAGCGGGACTAGCGTAATCTACGAGCAGTACTTC.

Concerning this clonotype: This may be a read error, as it is one base from a much larger clone. The chain recombines TRBV2 with TRBJ1-2; the D is unclear. V lost 8 bases, J lost 4 bases, and 14 bases lay in between. Per the germline V gene, CDR1 is SNHLY and CDR2 is FYNNEI. The CDR3 is 13 residues long. The CDR3 DNA sequence: TGTGCCAGCCCGGGCAGTCTGGGCTATGGCTACACCTTC. Translation: CASPGSLGYGYTF.

With respect to this clonotype: This could be a read error, since a much larger clone is one nucleotide away. This chain connects TRBV6-2 or TRBV6-3 to TRBJ2-1; TRBD1 might be the D (5 bases). Trimming removed 6 bases from V and 4 bases from J, with 13 bases in between. The CDR3 length is 14 residues. Germline V lookup: CDR1 MNHEY, CDR2 SVGEGT. The CDR3: CASRSQGFYNEQFF. In DNA form, the CDR3 reads TGTGCCAGCAGGAGTCAGGGATTTTACAATGAGCAGTTCTTC.

The table lists this clonotype with many counts. This chain connects TRBV28 to TRBJ1-4; perhaps TRBD1 as D (6 bases). Trimming shortened V by 4 bases and J by 8 bases, and 17 bases separated the two germline ends. The CDR3 spans 15 residues. Germline CDR1 MDHEN, CDR2 SYDVKM. As DNA, the CDR3 is TGTGCCAGCAGTTCCTATGCACGCGGACAGGAAAAACTGTTTTTT. It specifies CASSSYARGQEKLFF.